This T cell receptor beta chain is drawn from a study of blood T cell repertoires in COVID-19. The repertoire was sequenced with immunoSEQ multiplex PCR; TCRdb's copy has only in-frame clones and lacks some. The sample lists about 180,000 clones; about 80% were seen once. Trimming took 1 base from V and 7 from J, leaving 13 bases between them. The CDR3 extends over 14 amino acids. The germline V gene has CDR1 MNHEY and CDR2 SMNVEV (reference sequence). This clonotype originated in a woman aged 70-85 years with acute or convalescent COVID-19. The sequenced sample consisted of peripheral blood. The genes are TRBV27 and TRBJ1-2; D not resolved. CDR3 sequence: CASSLLAGTGGYTF. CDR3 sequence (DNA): TGTGCCAGCAGTTTATTGGCGGGTACCGGTGGCTACACCTTC.